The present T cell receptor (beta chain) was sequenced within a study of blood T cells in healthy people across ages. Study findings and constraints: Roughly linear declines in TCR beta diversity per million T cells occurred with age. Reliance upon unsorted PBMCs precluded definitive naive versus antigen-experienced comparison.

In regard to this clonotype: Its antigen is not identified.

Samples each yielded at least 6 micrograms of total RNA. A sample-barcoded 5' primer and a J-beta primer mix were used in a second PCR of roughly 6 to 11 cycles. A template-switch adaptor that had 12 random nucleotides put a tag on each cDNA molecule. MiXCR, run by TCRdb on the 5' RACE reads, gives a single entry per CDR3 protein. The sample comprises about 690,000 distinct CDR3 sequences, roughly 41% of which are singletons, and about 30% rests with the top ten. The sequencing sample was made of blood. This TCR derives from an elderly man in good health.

The chain's CDR3 is CASSLPGTSGGNEQFF. The CDR3 bases are TGCGCCAGCAGCTTGCCCGGGACTAGCGGAGGTAATGAGCAGTTCTTC. The rearrangement joins TRBV5-1 to TRBJ2-1; 11 nucleotides align to TRBD2. The CDR3 loop spans 16 amino acids. The germline gives CDR1 SGHRS, CDR2 YFSETQ. J was trimmed by 7 bases and V by 1 base; bases with no gene match: 7.